Below, one TCR beta chain is given with its context. The specificity of this receptor is unknown. Base-call qualities are not available, and no considerably larger clone is one nucleotide away. Trimming accounts for 3 bases at V and 4 bases at J, while the number of junction bases matched to no gene is 8. From the germline V gene (reference sequence), CDR1 is MNHEY and CDR2 is SMNVEV. The CDR3 starts with the cysteine, ends with the phenylalanine, and has 15 residues. Here the CDR3 DNA is all that survives: 45 bases in frame from base 1. In total, more than 500 healthy bone marrow donors made up the cohort. At the time of sampling, all cohort members were nominally healthy, though unrecorded immune exposures were likely present. The donor tested CMV seronegative and was one of the 352 seronegative cohort members. Every donor gave a peripheral blood sample, and the peripheral blood mononuclear cells from that sample were used for TCR beta sequencing. Genomic DNA extraction from the blood cell samples was performed with the Qiagen DNeasy Blood Extraction Kit.

The library was prepared using the immunoSEQ multiplex PCR assay. For the multiplex PCR, a mixture combining 60 forward primers for TCR Vbeta segments and 13 reverse primers for TCR Jbeta segments was used. The CDR3 region of rearranged TCR beta genes was amplified from genomic DNA by a multiplex PCR assay. The amplified TCR beta libraries were sequenced on the Illumina HiSeq System as 87-base-pair reads. As for the original processing: A later analysis counted some 74 million unique TCR beta chains across the 550 to 700 repertoires, and around 12 million of these chains were shared by at least two donors. Raw reads were error-corrected and collapsed into unique sequences with a nearest-neighbor algorithm that merged closely related sequences to remove PCR and sequencing errors. CDR3 sequences were aligned to IMGT reference sequences to assign V, D and J gene segments. For a sequence to be retained, a match of at least six nucleotides was required to both a V gene segment and a J gene segment. A rearrangement was called productive if the CDR3 had no stop codons and remained in frame with V and J, and every other rearrangement was called non-productive. Following IMGT convention, CDR3 was defined as the stretch from the second conserved V-encoded cysteine up to the conserved J-encoded phenylalanine. The earlier analysis of fewer than 700 of the donors excluded sequences that lacked an unambiguous match to a single V gene segment. In an earlier analysis of 587 of the donors, V segments were called functional above 56.7% productive rearrangements and were called segregating when the between-donor standard deviation exceeded 5%. A statistical classification framework was built to diagnose cytomegalovirus status from the catalog of TCR beta chain sequences. In a later analysis, TCR nucleotide sequences were compared against IMGT/GENE-DB human TR gene sequences so that V and J genes could be assigned. In a later analysis, CDR3 sequences and most-parsimonious VDJ recombination scenarios were assigned using the TCRdist pipeline. In a later analysis, each TCR beta chain was defined by its CDR3 amino acid sequence together with its V-gene family, and reads without a unique V-gene family were excluded. A later analysis removed several hundred highly shared, low-generation-probability nucleotide sequences to deal with suspected cross-contamination and a sequencing artifact. For each public chain, a later analysis derived a clonal expansion index from normalized ranks of inferred template counts within each repertoire. In a later analysis, generation probabilities were computed using a VDJ recombination model fitted to out-of-frame rearrangements, and the results were checked against IGoR. In a later analysis, TCR-TCR, TCR-HLA and TCR-CMV co-occurrence was scored with hypergeometric tests, and a repertoire-size bias correction was applied to TCR pairs. A later analysis estimated false discovery rates by permuting HLA or CMV assignments 20 times. In a later analysis, co-occurring TCRs were grouped using DBSCAN, with TCRdist sequence similarity added in when clustering inside HLA-allele-positive subsets. Repertoires with fewer than 30,000 or more than 120,000 public chains, plus five repertoires with anomalous nucleotide sharing, were excluded from co-occurrence clustering. The table was pulled from immuneACCESS by TCRdb, which kept in-frame rearrangements only. Such tables lose some clones; where checked, under half of the loss comes from unresolved V genes, and the rest has no known cause. V and J calls and clone size are copied from that table; D and trimming were computed from the DNA. Recorded for this sample are 90,000 to 100,000 clones; roughly 71% of them occurred a single time. The ten largest clones represent less than 5% of the sample.

This sample was included in a study of cytomegalovirus exposure and HLA in healthy donors (dated by TCRdb to 2017 to 2019). With regard to the full study: In an earlier analysis of under 750 of the donors, approximately 300 Gb of sequence data and 120 million or so unique TCR beta sequences from about 179 million T cells were reported. A later analysis re-examined previously published TCR beta repertoires from more than 650 donors and added high-resolution HLA genotyping to investigate patterns of TCR occurrence. An early release that covered 500 to 800 HLA-typed donors contained 300 to 350 gigabases of sequencing data and 75 million to 100 million unique TCR sequences. An earlier analysis of 587 of the donors used high-throughput TCR beta sequencing to judge whether each TCR beta V gene segment behaved as functional or pseudogenic. Alongside the repertoire data, information on donor age, sex, ethnicity and CMV serostatus was compiled. To predict cytomegalovirus infection status, the study brought together high-throughput TCR immunosequencing, statistical association of individual TCRs with disease status, and machine learning. In a later genetic analysis, genome-wide SNP genotypes for 398 of the 666 donors were used, and that subset was treated as a discovery cohort. Of the roughly 390 genotyped donors, 81% were placed in the genetic ancestry cluster associated with self-reported Caucasian donors. Rather than drawing on any new phenotypic data, the later analysis identified candidate immune exposures from TCR beta sequences and the way those sequences occurred across donors. Typing coverage varied by locus: about 620-630 donors for A, B, C, DRB1 and DQB1; around 560 for DQA1; around 610 for DPA1; some 470 for DPB1. In addition to the first cohort of approximately 670 subjects, a separate validation cohort of 130 or so different subjects was used. The study aimed to test whether cataloging public T cell receptors could reveal signatures of past pathogen exposure. Using immunosequencing, the study profiled T cell repertoires from about 650 subjects and related those repertoires to cytomegalovirus serostatus. On average, roughly 200,000 unique TCR beta nucleotide sequences were sequenced per donor among 398 genotyped donors of the cohort, with roughly 18% of those sequences being non-productive. All discovery cohort repertoires had been generated on a single sequencing platform. Class I and class II HLA loci were covered by the typing at four-digit resolution. Because of strong linkage in the cohort, 5 or 6 DR-DQ haplotypes were treated as single units for association and clustering.

What the study reported, not specific to this receptor: In both the original and validation cohorts, the classifier was reported to diagnose cytomegalovirus status with high specificity and sensitivity. HLA typing was unavailable for some donors at each locus, so association tests used only the typed subset. Some IMGT-functional V segments, including TRBV6-2 and TRBV6-3, could not be told apart with the 87-base-pair reads, so those segments were excluded. In vitro tests confirmed that three of the cytomegalovirus-associated TCR beta chains recognize cytomegalovirus antigens. Most TCR sequences were observed very rarely across donors, whereas some public TCRs were present in many individuals. In a later analysis, most CMV-associated TCR beta chains were found to appear HLA-restricted, with HLA associations seemingly driven largely by CMV exposure. The sequencing pipeline was judged likely to have produced a cluster of highly shared sequence variants as a technical artifact. An earlier analysis of roughly 570 of the donors showed that most TCR beta V segments appeared in productive rearrangements either about 87% or about 30% of the time, which broadly matched IMGT annotations. The authors suggested that the approach could potentially be generalized to other disease states and immunological phenotypes. In a later genetic analysis, a missense DCLRE1C variant was associated with V-gene and J-gene trimming of TCR beta chains, and the association was replicated in an independent cohort. For the cohort, immune exposure information was limited to CMV serostatus. In a later analysis, TCR association rates were found to vary across HLA loci, with the most associated TCRs seen for DRB1 alleles and the fewest for HLA-C alleles. The cohort was sequenced for TCR beta chains only, and without alpha or paired-chain data the features that could be detected were limited. The study listed 150 to 200 TCR beta chains as associated with cytomegalovirus. Compared with equally common non-associated chains, HLA-associated TCR beta chains in a later analysis were more clonally expanded and had lower generation probabilities. Correlated functional status among segregating V segments might be attributable to linkage disequilibrium, but an unknown experimental factor could not be ruled out. Assigning TCR associations to individual alleles was difficult when HLA alleles, especially DR and DQ, strongly co-occurred. A later analysis reported that several top co-occurrence clusters appeared linked to parvovirus B19, influenza, CMV and Epstein-Barr virus. Roughly uniform sequencing depth across donors was assumed in presence/absence analyses, although this assumption may not hold. A later genetic analysis reported fewer N-insertions in productive TCRs among donors in an Asian-associated ancestry cluster than the roughly 700-donor mean. In a later analysis, 16,951 TCR beta sequences were associated with specific HLA alleles at a false discovery rate of 0.05. The earlier analysis of approximately 590 of the donors excluded some 15 rarely observed V segments, including chromosome 9 orphons, because counts were too low. A further reported finding was that TCR beta sequences accurately predicted the HLA-A and HLA-B alleles for most subjects in the first cohort.

Sequencing was performed on PBMCs. This sequence uses TRBV27 and TRBJ1-1, and TRBD1 aligns with 7 junction nucleotides. The clonotype comes from a woman aged 35 to 49 in good health and CMV-seronegative. Here the CDR3 is given as CASSFDLQGLTEAFF. The bases read TGTGCCAGCAGTTTCGACCTACAGGGGCTCACTGAAGCTTTCTTT.